The source of this T cell receptor (beta chain) is a study of blood T cells in healthy people across ages. Overall study context: Every two T cells gave about one barcoded beta molecule via template switching. Whole-study findings and limits: Among T cells, TCR beta diversity per million cells dropped roughly linearly as age rose.

About this clonotype: Its specificity is not known.

The CDR3 contains 15 residues. Germline-derived CDR1 and CDR2 are DFQATT and SNEGSKA (reference sequence). Each donor's blood draw was 7.5 to 10 milliliters of peripheral blood. A J-beta primer mix and a sample-barcoded 5' primer were used in a second PCR of about 6 to 12 cycles. TCRdb itself ran the 5' RACE reads through MiXCR, one entry per CDR3 protein. The data contain roughly 1.6 million distinct CDR3 sequences, about 31% of them singletons. The sequence was obtained from a woman aged 25 to 39 in good health. This rearrangement joins TRBV20-1 to TRBJ2-5; 8 bases fit TRBD2. TRBJ2-7 matches the DNA end more closely, so the J call is doubtful. The material sequenced was blood. Here the CDR3 DNA reads TGCAGTGCCGGGCTAGCGGGTCGAACGTCTAACGAGCAGTACTTC. Translated: CSAGLAGRTSNEQYF.